The 13 T cell receptor beta chains reported below all come from one sample, sequenced in a study of cytomegalovirus exposure and HLA in healthy donors. PCR employed 60 Vbeta and 13 Jbeta primers. Repertoires were generated with immunoSEQ multiplex PCR, while TCRdb's copy carries only in-frame clones and drops some. Of approximately 210,000 clones in the sample, approximately 80% were seen once. The sample taken for sequencing was PBMCs. These receptors all come from a woman in her 40s in good health and CMV-seronegative.

The chain combines TRBV21-1 with TRBJ2-7; the table's D call TRBD1 went unverified against the DNA. TRBV21-1 is designated a pseudogene. The CDR3 is 14 residues long. The CDR3 region has the DNA TGTGCCAGCCGCTGGGACAGGGAAAGTCCCGAGCAGTACGTC. It yields the protein CASRWDRESPEQYV.

This clone was seen only a few times. The V gene is TRBV7-3, the J gene TRBJ1-1; D uncertain. Trimming took off 1 base at V and 5 bases at J, with 8 bases between the two ends. Germline-derived CDR1 and CDR2 are SGHTA and FQGTGA. CDR3 length equals 13 residues. For the CDR3, the DNA is TGTGCCAGCAGCTTAATGGGAGGGACTGAAGCTTTCTTT. Amino acids: CASSLMGGTEAFF.

This chain connects TRBV6-1 to TRBJ1-1; D remains ambiguous. Trimming removed 10 bases at V and 5 bases at J, with 11 bases between. The CDR3 covers 11 residues. The germline V gene has CDR1 MNHNS and CDR2 SASEGT. The CDR3 DNA follows: TGTGCCACCCTGGAGAGGACTGAAGCTTTCTTT. Translation gives CATLERTEAFF.

V is TRBV6-5 and J is TRBJ1-2; a weak D match, TRBD1 (5 bases). The CDR3 consists of 15 residues. CDR1 is MNHEY and CDR2 is SVGAGI in the germline V gene. V lost 3 bases to trimming and J lost 3 bases, with 14 bases between them. Here the CDR3 DNA reads TGTGCCAGCAGTTATGCGCAGGGAGGGGACTATGGCTACACCTTC. It codes for CASSYAQGGDYGYTF.

The rearrangement joins TRBV2 to TRBJ1-2; TRBD1 agrees at 7 bases. Germline assignment: CDR1 SNHLY and CDR2 FYNNEI. Trimming removed 4 bases from V and 4 bases from J; junction bases left unmatched: 3. This CDR3 is 13 amino acids long. Written as DNA, the CDR3 is TGTGCCAGCAGTGGACAGGGTGGCTATGGCTACACCTTC. This gives the protein CASSGQGGYGYTF.

This sequence joins TRBV7-9 and TRBJ1-1; no reliable D call. Germline CDR1 SEHNR, CDR2 FQNEAQ (reference sequence). CDR3 length: 13 residues. V gave up 3 bases and J gave up 1 base, with 6 bases separating them. This CDR3 is CASSLEGNTEAFF. CDR3 coding DNA: TGTGCCAGCAGCTTGGAGGGGAACACTGAAGCTTTCTTT.

This chain uses TRBV6-5 with TRBJ1-2, with 11 nucleotides matching TRBD1. With V trimmed by 6 bases and J by 9 bases, 6 bases remained unmatched. Germline CDR1 MNHEY, CDR2 SVGAGI. The CDR3 loop spans 13 amino acids. CDR3 in amino acids: CASSPGTGGSYTF. In nucleotides, the CDR3 is TGTGCCAGCAGCCCCGGGACAGGGGGGAGCTACACCTTC.

J is TRBJ2-2 and V is TRBV5-4; D unclear. Per germline, CDR1 SGHNT and CDR2 YYREEE (reference sequence). V gave up 0 bases and J gave up 5 bases, with 11 bases separating them. The CDR3 is 15 amino acids. The CDR3 sequence: CASSLGARGTGELFF. The DNA of the CDR3 is TGTGCCAGCAGCTTGGGAGCTCGCGGAACCGGGGAGCTGTTTTTT.

This chain uses TRBV19 with TRBJ1-1; 8 bases fit TRBD1. V trimming: 6 bases; J trimming: 5 bases; junction bases outside the gene matches: 11. The CDR3 totals 15 residues. Per the germline V gene, CDR1 is LNHDA and CDR2 is SQIVND (reference sequence). The CDR3: CASSPMDRASTEAFF. In DNA form, the CDR3 reads TGTGCCAGTAGCCCGATGGACAGGGCTTCTACTGAAGCTTTCTTT.

The chain employs TRBV28 and TRBJ2-2, with D perhaps matching TRBD1 (7 bases). V lost 5 bases and J 4 bases, leaving 14 bases between the germline ends. This CDR3 has 15 amino acids. Germline V gene sequence: CDR1 MDHEN, CDR2 SYDVKM. The CDR3 sequence: CASSIGQEGTGELFF. The CDR3 DNA is TGTGCCAGCAGTATCGGACAGGAGGGCACCGGGGAGCTGTTTTTT.

The V gene is TRBV5-1, the J gene TRBJ2-7, with D perhaps TRBD1 (6 bases). V gave up 4 bases and J gave up 2 bases, with 13 bases separating them. The germline V gene encodes CDR1 SGHRS and CDR2 YFSETQ. The CDR3 totals 14 residues. The CDR3 region has the DNA TGCGCCAGCAGCCTATCCGGGACACCCTACGAGCAGTACGTC. Translated: CASSLSGTPYEQYV.

The chain uses TRBV7-3 and TRBJ2-5, with D possibly matching TRBD2 (6 bases). The V gene lost 5 bases and the J gene lost 1 base, with 11 bases spanning the gap. Germline V gene data show CDR1 as SGHTA and CDR2 as FQGTGA. The CDR3 runs 14 residues. The CDR3 loop reads CASSPTGVQETQYF. The CDR3 DNA reads TGTGCCAGCAGCCCCACGGGGGTCCAAGAGACCCAGTACTTC.

This sequence joins TRBV5-4 and TRBJ1-1, with 9 bases aligning to TRBD1. The CDR3 contains 15 residues. With 4 bases clipped from V and 0 bases from J, the junction kept 4 bases outside the gene matches. Germline CDR1 is SGHNT and CDR2 is YYREEE (reference sequence). CDR3 protein: CASSRGQGMNTEAFF. CDR3 DNA sequence: TGTGCCAGCAGCAGGGGACAGGGCATGAACACTGAAGCTTTCTTT. Based on the CDR3 plus reference TRBV5-4 and TRBJ1-1, the full variable domain is ETGVTQSPTHLIKTRGQQVTLRCSSQSGHNTVSWYQQALGQGPQFIFQYYREEENGRGNFPPRFSGLQFPNYSSELNVNALELDDSALYLCASSRGQGMNTEAFFGQGTRLTVV.